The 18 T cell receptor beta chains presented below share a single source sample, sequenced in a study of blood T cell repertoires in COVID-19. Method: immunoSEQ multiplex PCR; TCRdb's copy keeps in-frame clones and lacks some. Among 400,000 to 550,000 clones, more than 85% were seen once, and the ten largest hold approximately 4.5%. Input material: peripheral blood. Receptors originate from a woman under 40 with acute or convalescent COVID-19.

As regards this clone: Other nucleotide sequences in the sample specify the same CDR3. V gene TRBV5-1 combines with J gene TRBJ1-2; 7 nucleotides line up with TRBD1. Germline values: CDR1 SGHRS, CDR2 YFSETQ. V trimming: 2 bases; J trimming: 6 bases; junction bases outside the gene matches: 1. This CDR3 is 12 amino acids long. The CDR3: CASSLGGNGYTF. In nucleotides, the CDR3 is TGCGCCAGCAGCTTAGGGGGCAATGGCTACACCTTC.

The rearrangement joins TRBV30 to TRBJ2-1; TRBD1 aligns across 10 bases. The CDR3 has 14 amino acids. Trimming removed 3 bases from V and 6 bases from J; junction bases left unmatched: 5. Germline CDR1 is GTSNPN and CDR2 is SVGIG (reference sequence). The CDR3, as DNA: TGTGCCTGGAGGGACAGGGGGTTAGGCAATGAGCAGTTCTTC. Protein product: CAWRDRGLGNEQFF.

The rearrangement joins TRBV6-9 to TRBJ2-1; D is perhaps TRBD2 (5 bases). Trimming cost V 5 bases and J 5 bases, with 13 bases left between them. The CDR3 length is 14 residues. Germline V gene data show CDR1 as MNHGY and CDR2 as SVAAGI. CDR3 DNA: TGTGCCAGCAGTGTGAGGGTCGGGCACAATGAGCAGTTCTTC. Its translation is CASSVRVGHNEQFF.

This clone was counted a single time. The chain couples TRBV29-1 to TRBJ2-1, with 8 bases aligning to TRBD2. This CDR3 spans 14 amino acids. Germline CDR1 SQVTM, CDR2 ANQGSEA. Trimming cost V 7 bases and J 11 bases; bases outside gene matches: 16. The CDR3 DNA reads TGCAGCGCCTCACAGCGGGGGCTCCCGGCGAAGCAGTTCTTC. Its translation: CSASQRGLPAKQFF.

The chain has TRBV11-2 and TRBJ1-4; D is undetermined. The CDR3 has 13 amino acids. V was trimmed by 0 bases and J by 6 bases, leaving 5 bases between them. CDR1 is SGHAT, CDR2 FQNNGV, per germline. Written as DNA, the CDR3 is TGTGCCAGCAGCTTAGATACAGATGAAAAACTGTTTTTT. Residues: CASSLDTDEKLFF.

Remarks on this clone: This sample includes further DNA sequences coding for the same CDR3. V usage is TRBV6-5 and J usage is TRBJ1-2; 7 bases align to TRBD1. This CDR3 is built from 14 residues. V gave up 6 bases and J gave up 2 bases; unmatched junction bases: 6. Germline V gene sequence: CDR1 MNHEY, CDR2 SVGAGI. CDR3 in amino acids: CASSPQTGNYGYTF. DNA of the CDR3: TGTGCCAGCAGCCCCCAGACAGGGAACTATGGCTACACCTTC.

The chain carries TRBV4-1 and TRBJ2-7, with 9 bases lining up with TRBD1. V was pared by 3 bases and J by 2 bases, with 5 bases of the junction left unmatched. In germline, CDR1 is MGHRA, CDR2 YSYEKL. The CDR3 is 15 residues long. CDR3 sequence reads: CASSHLDRGPYEQYF. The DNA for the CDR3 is TGCGCCAGCAGCCACCTGGACAGGGGCCCCTACGAGCAGTACTTC.

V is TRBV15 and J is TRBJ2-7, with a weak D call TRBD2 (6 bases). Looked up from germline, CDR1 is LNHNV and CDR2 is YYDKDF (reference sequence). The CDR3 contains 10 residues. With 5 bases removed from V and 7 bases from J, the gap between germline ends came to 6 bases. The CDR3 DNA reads TGTGCCACCAGCGGGGGGGAGCAGTACTTC. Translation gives CATSGGEQYF.

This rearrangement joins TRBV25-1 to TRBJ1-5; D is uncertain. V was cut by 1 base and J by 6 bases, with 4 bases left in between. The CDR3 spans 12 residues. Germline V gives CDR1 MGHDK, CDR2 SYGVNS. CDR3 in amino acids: CASSESGQPQHF. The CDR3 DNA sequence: TGTGCCAGCAGTGAATCAGGTCAGCCCCAGCATTTT. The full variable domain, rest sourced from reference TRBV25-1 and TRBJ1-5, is EADIYQTPRYLVIGTGKKITLECSQTMGHDKMYWYQQDPGMELHLIHYSYGVNSTEKGDLSSESTVSRIRTEHFPLTLESARPSHTSQYLCASSESGQPQHFGDGTRLSIL.

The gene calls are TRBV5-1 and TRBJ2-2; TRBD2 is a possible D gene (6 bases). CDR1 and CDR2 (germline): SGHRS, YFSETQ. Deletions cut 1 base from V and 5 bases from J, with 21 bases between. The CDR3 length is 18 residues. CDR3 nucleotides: TGCGCCAGCAGCTTGATAGGGTCCAGGGCGGGGAGAACCGGGGAGCTGTTTTTT. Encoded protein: CASSLIGSRAGRTGELFF.

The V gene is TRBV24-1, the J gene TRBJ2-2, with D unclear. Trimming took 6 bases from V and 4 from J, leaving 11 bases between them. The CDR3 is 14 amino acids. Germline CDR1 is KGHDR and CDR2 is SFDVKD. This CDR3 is CATSPAPGTGELFF. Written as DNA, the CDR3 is TGTGCCACCAGTCCAGCGCCGGGCACCGGGGAGCTGTTTTTT.

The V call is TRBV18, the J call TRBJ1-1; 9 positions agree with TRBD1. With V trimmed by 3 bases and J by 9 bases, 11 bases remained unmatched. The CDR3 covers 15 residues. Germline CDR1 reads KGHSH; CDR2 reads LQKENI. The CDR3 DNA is TGTGCCAGCTCACCCGTTTTGATGGACAGGGGCAAAGCTTTCTTT. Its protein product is CASSPVLMDRGKAFF.

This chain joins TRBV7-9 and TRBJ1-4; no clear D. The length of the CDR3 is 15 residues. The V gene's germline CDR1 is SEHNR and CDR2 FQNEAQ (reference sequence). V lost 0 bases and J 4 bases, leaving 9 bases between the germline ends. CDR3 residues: CASSLAGRSNEKLFF. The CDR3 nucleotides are TGTGCCAGCAGCTTAGCGGGCCGAAGTAATGAAAAACTGTTTTTT.

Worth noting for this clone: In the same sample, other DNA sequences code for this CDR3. The CDR3 nucleotides are TGCGCCAGCAGCTTGGTTCCAGGTTCCTACGAGCAGTACTTC. It specifies CASSLVPGSYEQYF. The chain employs TRBV5-1 and TRBJ2-7, with no clear D. Germline-derived CDR1 and CDR2 are SGHRS and YFSETQ. Trimming left V 0 bases short and J 1 base short, with 8 bases between. CDR3 length: 14 residues.

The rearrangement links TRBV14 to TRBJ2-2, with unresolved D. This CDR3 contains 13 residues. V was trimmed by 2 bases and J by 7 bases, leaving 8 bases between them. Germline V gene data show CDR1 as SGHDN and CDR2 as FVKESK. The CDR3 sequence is CASSQSFIGELFF. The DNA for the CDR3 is TGTGCCAGCAGCCAATCTTTTATCGGGGAGCTGTTTTTT.

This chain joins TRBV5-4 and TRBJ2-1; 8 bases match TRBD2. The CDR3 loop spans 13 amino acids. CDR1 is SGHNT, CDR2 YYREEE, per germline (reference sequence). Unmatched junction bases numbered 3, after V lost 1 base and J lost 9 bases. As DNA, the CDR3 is TGTGCCAGCAGCTTGAGTCGGGGGGGTGAGCAGTTCTTC. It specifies CASSLSRGGEQFF.

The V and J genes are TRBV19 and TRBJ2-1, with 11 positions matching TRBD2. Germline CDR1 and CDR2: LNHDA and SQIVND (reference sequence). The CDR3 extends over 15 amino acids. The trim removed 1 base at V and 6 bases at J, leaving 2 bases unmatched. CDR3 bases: TGTGCCAGTAGTATAGTAGCGGGGGGGCTCAATGAGCAGTTCTTC. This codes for CASSIVAGGLNEQFF.

The CDR3 nucleotides are TGTGCCACGCCCCCAGGGGAGGGTAATGAGCAGTTCTTC. It yields the protein CATPPGEGNEQFF. The chain recombines TRBV7-9 with TRBJ2-1, with a tentative D call TRBD2 (7 bases). From germline, CDR1 is SEHNR and CDR2 FQNEAQ (reference sequence). CDR3 length equals 13 residues. V lost 10 bases and J 7 bases, leaving 17 bases between the germline ends.